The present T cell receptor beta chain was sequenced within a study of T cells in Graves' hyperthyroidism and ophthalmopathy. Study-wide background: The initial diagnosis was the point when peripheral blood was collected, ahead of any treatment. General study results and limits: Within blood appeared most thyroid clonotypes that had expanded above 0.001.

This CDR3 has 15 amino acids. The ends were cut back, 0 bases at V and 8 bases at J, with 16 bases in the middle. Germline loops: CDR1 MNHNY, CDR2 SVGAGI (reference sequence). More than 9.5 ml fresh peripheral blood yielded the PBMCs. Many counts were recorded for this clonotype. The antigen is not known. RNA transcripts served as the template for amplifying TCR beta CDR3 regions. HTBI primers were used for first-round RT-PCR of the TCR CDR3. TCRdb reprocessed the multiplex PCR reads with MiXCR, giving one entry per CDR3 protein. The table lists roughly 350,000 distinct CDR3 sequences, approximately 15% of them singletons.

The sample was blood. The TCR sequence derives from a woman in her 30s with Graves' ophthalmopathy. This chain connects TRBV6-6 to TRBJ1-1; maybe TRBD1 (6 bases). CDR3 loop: CASSYSFYREVEAFF. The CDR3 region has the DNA TGTGCCAGCAGTTACTCCTTTTACAGGGAAGTAGAAGCTTTCTTT.